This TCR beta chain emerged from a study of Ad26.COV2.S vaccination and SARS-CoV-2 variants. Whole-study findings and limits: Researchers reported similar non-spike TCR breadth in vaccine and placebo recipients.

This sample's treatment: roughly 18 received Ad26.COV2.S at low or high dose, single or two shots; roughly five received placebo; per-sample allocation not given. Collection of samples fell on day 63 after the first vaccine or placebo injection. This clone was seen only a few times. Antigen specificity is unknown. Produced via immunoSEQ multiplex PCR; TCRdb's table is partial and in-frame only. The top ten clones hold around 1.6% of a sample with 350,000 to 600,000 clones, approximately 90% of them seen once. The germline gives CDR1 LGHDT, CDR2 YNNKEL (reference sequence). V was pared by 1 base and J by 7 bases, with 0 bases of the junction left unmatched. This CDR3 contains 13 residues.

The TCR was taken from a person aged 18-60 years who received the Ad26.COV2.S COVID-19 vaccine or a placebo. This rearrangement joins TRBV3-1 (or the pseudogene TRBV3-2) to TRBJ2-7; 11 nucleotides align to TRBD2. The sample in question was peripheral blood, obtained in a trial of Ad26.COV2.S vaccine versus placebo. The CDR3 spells CASSQGLAGEQYF. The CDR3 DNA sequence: TGTGCCAGCAGCCAAGGACTAGCGGGAGAGCAGTACTTC.